The clone carrying this T cell receptor (beta chain) was counted only a few times. The ends lost 3 bases at V and 7 bases at J; junction bases unmatched: 10. Germline assignment: CDR1 MDHEN and CDR2 SYDVKM. The CDR3 extends over 16 amino acids. Sequenced by immunoSEQ multiplex PCR; TCRdb stores in-frame clones only, minus some. The table includes under 80,000 clones, around 84% detected once. This entry comes from a study of T cell responses to AZD1222 COVID-19 vaccine. The chain combines TRBV28 with TRBJ2-1; 9 positions match TRBD1. This TCR came from an adult in good health. The sequenced sample was peripheral blood, obtained on day 0 of AZD1222 vaccination. As DNA, the CDR3 is TGTGCCAGCAGTTTTACGGGACAGGGCTCTGGGAATGAGCAGTTCTTC. Protein sequence: CASSFTGQGSGNEQFF.